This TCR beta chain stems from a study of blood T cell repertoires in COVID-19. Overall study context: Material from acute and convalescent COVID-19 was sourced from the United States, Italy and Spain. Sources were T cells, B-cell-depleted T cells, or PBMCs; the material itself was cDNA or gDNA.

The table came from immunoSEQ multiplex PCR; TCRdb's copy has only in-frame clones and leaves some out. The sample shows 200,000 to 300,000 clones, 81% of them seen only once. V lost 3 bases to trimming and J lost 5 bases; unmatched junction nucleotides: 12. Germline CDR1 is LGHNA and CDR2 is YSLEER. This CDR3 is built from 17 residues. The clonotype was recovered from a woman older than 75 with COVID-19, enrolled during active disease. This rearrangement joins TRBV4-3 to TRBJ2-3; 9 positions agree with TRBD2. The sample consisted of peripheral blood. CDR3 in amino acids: CASSQLPGLATIDTQYF. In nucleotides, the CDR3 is TGCGCCAGCAGCCAGCTGCCGGGACTAGCTACTATAGATACGCAGTATTTT.